This T cell receptor (beta chain) comes out of a study of blood T cell repertoires in COVID-19. The table came from immunoSEQ multiplex PCR; TCRdb's copy has only in-frame clones and leaves some out. The table shows about 260,000 clones, with around 87% occurring only once. The sequence came from a woman aged 55-69 years with COVID-19, enrolled during active disease. The source material was peripheral blood.

CDR3 sequence reads: CASSPSGRANEQFF. CDR3 DNA sequence: TGTGCCAGCAGTCCAAGCGGGAGGGCCAATGAGCAGTTCTTC. V usage is TRBV9 and J usage is TRBJ2-1; the match to TRBD2 covers 10 bases. The trim removed 5 bases at V and 6 bases at J, leaving 5 bases unmatched. Per germline, CDR1 SGDLS and CDR2 YYNGEE. The CDR3 totals 14 residues.